This T cell receptor (beta chain) was sequenced during a study of low-dose radiotherapy and immunotherapy resistance in tumors (dated by TCRdb to between 2021 and 2024). Background for the entire study: In Cohort 1, each fraction delivered 0.5 Gy every 2 weeks, and the prescribed total PTV dose was 6.5 Gy. Cohort 2 received 1 Gy per fraction every two weeks, with a total of 13 Gy over 26 weeks. Patients were given nivolumab as a 240 mg flat dose every two weeks and ipilimumab at 1 mg/kg every six weeks, with both drugs delivered intravenously. Cyclophosphamide 200 mg/m2 was administered intravenously every two weeks, one day before each radiation and immunotherapy administration. Patients took aspirin 300 mg orally once daily for four cycles, starting on cycle 1 day 1. Randomization of trial participants into treatment groups was not performed. Eight patients were included in the translational analysis: three from the first dose cohort and the first five from the second dose cohort.

This clonotype has a count of ten or more. It lacks a known antigen. Per-base qualities were not stored, and no clone one base away is much larger. Sequencing was performed on an Illumina HiSeq 2500. Superscript III and a set of TRAV- and TRBV-specific primers were used to synthesize first-strand cDNA, so that both TCRalpha and TCRbeta chains were covered. TCRs were amplified for around 20 PCR cycles with Phusion, using a constant-region primer paired with the adapter attached to the V primers. The isolated mRNA was amplified using the MessageAmp II aRNA Amplification Kit, with in vitro transcription performed for 15 to 20 hours at 37 degrees C. The Dynabeads mRNA DIRECT Purification Kit was used to isolate mRNA for TCR sequencing. A second roughly 25-cycle Phusion PCR added indexed Illumina adapters, and products were purified with AMPure XP beads. The original methods were these. Custom Perl scripts were used to pool TCR sequences that encoded the same protein, to remove out-of-frame sequences, and to calculate the abundance of each clonotype. Any TCR sequence backed by just one read was left out of the analysis. Among the metrics used to describe the repertoires were Shannon entropy, Gini index, clonality, richness, and the frequency of TCRs shared between repertoires. The raw public reads went through TCRdb reprocessing: fastp at Q25, MiXCR clone calling, in-frame beta chains kept. Records with the same CDR3 protein are collapsed into one entry carrying the most frequent genes and DNA. TCRdb's processing, not the study's, gives the V and J calls here. The sample table holds under 110,000 distinct CDR3 sequences, of which more than 20% were seen once. The leading ten clones occupy about 4% of the sample.

In the paper's terms, the time point label means: after trial treatment. The sample's treatment or condition label, in plain terms: LDRT plus nivolumab, ipilimumab, low-dose cyclophosphamide and aspirin (RACIN trial). Donors were enrolled in RACIN, a single-arm phase I dose-escalation trial combining nivolumab, ipilimumab, aspirin, low-dose cyclophosphamide and low-dose radiotherapy. Patients with advanced, TIL-negative solid tumors were considered eligible. The CDR3 holds 14 amino acids from the cysteine to the phenylalanine. Only CDR3 DNA remains: 42 bases, in frame from the first base. V drops 5 bases and J drops 4 bases, leaving 13 bases in between. CDR1 and CDR2, per the germline V gene, are SGHAT and FQNNGV.

The sequence derives from a male donor with prostate cancer. Specimen: PBMCs, collected after low-dose radiotherapy plus immunotherapy. The sequence is built from TRBV11-2 and TRBJ2-3; tentative D gene TRBD2, with 6 bases matching. The bases read TGTGCCAGCAGCCCAGGACTAAGCGCAGATACGCAGTATTTT. Its coded protein is CASSPGLSADTQYF.